This TCR beta chain is drawn from a study of cytomegalovirus exposure and HLA in healthy donors. In germline, CDR1 is SGHRS, CDR2 YFSETQ. This CDR3 is built from 15 residues. V was shortened by 1 base and J by 0 bases, with 10 bases between the two germline ends. Study findings and constraints: Reports showed the classifier diagnosing cytomegalovirus status with high specificity and sensitivity. Among the CMV-associated chains, a few were confirmed in vitro as specific for CMV antigens. The study put 150 or so TCR beta chains on its list as cytomegalovirus-associated. Across donors, most TCRs were seen rarely, yet some public ones were widespread.

Sequenced by immunoSEQ multiplex PCR; TCRdb stores in-frame clones only, minus some. This sample has fewer than 150,000 clones, with 70% to 85% found just once. Comment on this clone: Antigen specificity is unknown.

What was sequenced was PBMCs. The sequence derives from a man aged 25 to 40 in good health and CMV-seropositive. The gene calls are TRBV5-1 and TRBJ1-2; D uncertain. The CDR3 DNA reads as TGCGCCAGCAGCTTGTCGGGTTCCTCTAACTATGGCTACACCTTC. It yields the protein CASSLSGSSNYGYTF.